This TCR beta chain was observed in a study of blood T cell repertoires in COVID-19. Overall study: Whether acute or convalescent, the COVID-19 samples came from the United States, Italy and Spain.

The cohort comprised adults aged 18 to 89 years residing in approximately 25 US areas. Allocation to cohorts depended on clinical history reported by the participants. In the original processing: Counts of nucleated cells, estimated from reference gene primer amplification, were obtained. TCRdb keeps only in-frame clones here, not all; method: immunoSEQ multiplex PCR. V and J calls and clone size are as listed in that table; D and trimming were resolved from the DNA. Here the sample spans approximately 360,000 clones, around 87% being singletons. The TCR originated in a woman aged 30 to 39 with acute COVID-19. The specimen was PBMCs or T cells enriched from blood (not recorded which).

The CDR3 region is CASSYSSLQGKGEAFF. The CDR3 DNA reads as TGTGCCAGCAGTTACTCCTCTCTACAGGGGAAGGGTGAAGCTTTCTTT. This chain uses TRBV6-5 with TRBJ1-1; TRBD1 aligns across 7 bases. J gave up 7 bases and V 0 bases, and 11 bases lay outside the gene matches. This CDR3 has 16 residues. Germline CDR1 MNHEY, CDR2 SVGAGI.